The 30 T cell receptor beta chains reported below all come from one sample, sequenced in a study of regulatory T cells in long-lasting Graves disease. As for time point: persistent/refractory GD, antithyroid drugs over 5 years with positive TRAb. RNA isolated from PBMCs was used to make the TCR library. TCR beta libraries were built with iRepertoire HTBI primers and Arm-PCR of CDR3 regions. TCRdb processed the multiplex PCR reads anew with MiXCR; each CDR3 protein has one entry. The repertoire holds about 420,000 distinct CDR3 sequences, with about a quarter as singletons. This material consisted of peripheral blood mononuclear cells (PBMCs), taken when the disease was refractory, from a patient treated with antithyroid drugs. These receptors were collected from a female donor with Graves disease.

This clonotype was recorded at least ten times. The CDR3 spells CATSRYMTAQETQYF. CDR3 sequence (DNA): TGTGCCACCAGCAGATATATGACCGCGCAGGAGACCCAGTACTTC. This sequence joins TRBV15 and TRBJ2-5; no reliable D call. Germline CDR1 LNHNV, CDR2 YYDKDF (reference sequence). The CDR3 length is 15 residues. Deletions cut 2 bases from V and 5 bases from J, with 15 bases between. Full variable domain (remainder filled in from reference TRBV15 and TRBJ2-5): DAMVIQNPRYQVTQFGKPVTLSCSQTLNHNVMYWYQQKSSQAPKLLFHYYDKDFNNEADTPDNFQSRRPNTSFCFLDIRSPGLGDTAMYLCATSRYMTAQETQYFGPGTRLLVL.

The CDR3 loop reads CSARNVKGSSGTNEQFF. Written as DNA, the CDR3 is TGCAGTGCTAGAAACGTAAAAGGGTCTAGCGGGACCAATGAGCAGTTCTTC. J is TRBJ2-1 and V is TRBV20-1; 9 bases match TRBD2. Germline lookup yields CDR1 DFQATT and CDR2 SNEGSKA (reference sequence). The CDR3 is 17 amino acids. J gave up 6 bases and V 2 bases, and 14 bases lay outside the gene matches.

This chain links TRBV6-2 or TRBV6-3 with TRBJ2-7, with TRBD1 matching over 8 bases. The length of the CDR3 is 13 residues. Germline-derived CDR1 and CDR2 are MNHEY and SVGEGT. V dropped 5 bases and J dropped 6; count of bases not matched to a gene: 6. This CDR3 reads CASSGPTGVEQYF. CDR3 DNA: TGTGCCAGCAGTGGCCCGACAGGGGTCGAGCAGTACTTC.

This clonotype showed up many times. This sequence joins TRBV5-5 and TRBJ2-5; TRBD2 matches at 12 bases. Losses at the gene ends were 2 bases for V and 2 bases for J; bases not matched to a gene: 4. CDR1 and CDR2 from the germline V gene are SGHKS and YYEKEE (reference sequence). The CDR3 runs 16 residues. CDR3 residues: CASSLALAGGQETQYF. The CDR3 region has the DNA TGTGCCAGCAGCTTAGCACTAGCGGGGGGACAAGAGACCCAGTACTTC.

This clonotype occurred many times. The V gene is TRBV12-3 or TRBV12-4, the J gene TRBJ1-2, with TRBD1 identical over 9 bases. This CDR3 contains 17 residues. The ends lost 7 bases at V and 1 base at J; junction bases unmatched: 13. The CDR3 here is CASIIGGTGFRNYGYTF. CDR3 bases: TGTGCCAGCATCATAGGGGGGACAGGGTTCCGTAACTATGGCTACACCTTC.

This clonotype was seen repeatedly, ten times or more. The chain joins TRBV4-1 to TRBJ2-5; D possibly corresponds to TRBD2 (5 bases). Per the germline V gene, CDR1 is MGHRA and CDR2 is YSYEKL. This CDR3 has 16 amino acids. The ends were cut back, 2 bases at V and 5 bases at J, with 18 bases in the middle. The CDR3 loop reads CASSQQPGSRAETQYF. CDR3 in DNA: TGCGCCAGCAGCCAACAACCGGGAAGTAGAGCGGAGACCCAGTACTTC.

The CDR3 DNA is TGTGCCAGCAGCCTTCGACCCCACCCACGACTAGCGGGATACGGTCCCTACGAGCAGTACTTC. This translates into CASSLRPHPRLAGYGPYEQYF. The chain carries TRBV3-1 and TRBJ2-7; 11 nucleotides match TRBD2. The CDR3 extends over 21 amino acids. Germline CDR1 is LGHDT and CDR2 is YNNKEL (reference sequence). With V trimmed by 4 bases and J by 2 bases, 22 bases remained unmatched.

A remark on this clonotype: This may be a read error, as it is one base from a much larger clone. This chain links TRBV6-5 with TRBJ2-7; no clear D gene. Per germline, CDR1 MNHEY and CDR2 SVGAGI. This CDR3 is built from 16 residues. Trimming shortened V by 4 bases and J by 9 bases, and 25 bases separated the two germline ends. CDR3 sequence (DNA): TGTGCCAGCAGTTCTCGCAAAAGGACCCTCGGCTCCGGGCAGTACTTC. This sequence encodes CASSSRKRTLGSGQYF.

The J gene is TRBJ1-1, the V gene TRBV9, with D unresolved. The CDR3 has 15 residues. The V and J ends lost 0 bases and 0 bases respectively, with 9 bases between them. Germline lookup yields CDR1 SGDLS and CDR2 YYNGEE. This CDR3 is CASSVEAGLNTEAFF. DNA of the CDR3: TGTGCCAGCAGCGTAGAGGCGGGCTTGAACACTGAAGCTTTCTTT. Complete variable domain (other parts from reference TRBV9 and TRBJ1-1): DSGVTQTPKHLITATGQRVTLRCSPRSGDLSVYWYQQSLDQGLQFLIQYYNGEERAKGNILERFSAQQFPDLHSELNLSSLELGDSALYFCASSVEAGLNTEAFFGQGTRLTVV.

J is TRBJ2-7 and V is TRBV7-9; 9 bases fit TRBD1. J was trimmed by 3 bases and V by 5 bases; bases with no gene match: 5. Germline lookup yields CDR1 SEHNR and CDR2 FQNEAQ (reference sequence). This CDR3 has 14 residues. The chain's CDR3 is CASSPADRGYEQYF. The CDR3 DNA reads TGTGCCAGCAGCCCAGCGGACAGGGGCTACGAGCAGTACTTC.

This clonotype has more than one count but fewer than ten. V gene TRBV19 combines with J gene TRBJ2-5; TRBD2 matches 8 bases. Germline CDR1 is LNHDA and CDR2 is SQIVND (reference sequence). The CDR3 consists of 13 residues. V gave up 6 bases and J gave up 2 bases; unmatched junction bases: 2. The CDR3 sequence is CASRLAVQETQYF. CDR3 DNA sequence: TGTGCCAGTAGACTAGCGGTTCAAGAGACCCAGTACTTC.

This clonotype was picked up a small number of times. One end of the junction does not line up with germline, which may come from a read error. The chain is built from TRBV6-1 and TRBJ2-5; D unresolved. The CDR3 spans 11 residues. Per the germline V gene, CDR1 is MNHNS and CDR2 is SASEGT. CDR3 DNA: TGTGCCAGCCCCAACCATGAGACCCAGTACTTC. Encoded protein: CASPNHETQYF.

This clonotype was counted a few times. The chain recombines TRBV6-1 with TRBJ1-1; 9 bases fit TRBD1. The CDR3 length is 14 residues. V trimming: 6 bases; J trimming: 3 bases; junction bases outside the gene matches: 5. The germline V gene encodes CDR1 MNHNS and CDR2 SASEGT. CDR3 protein: CASSRQGDHTEAFF. Written as DNA, the CDR3 is TGTGCCAGCAGCAGACAGGGGGATCACACTGAAGCTTTCTTT.

This clonotype was detected only once. The chain employs TRBV2 and TRBJ2-3; 12 bases map to TRBD2. The CDR3 sequence is 15 residues long. After removal of 5 bases from V and 5 bases from J, the junction contained 5 bases not matched to a gene. CDR1 is SNHLY, CDR2 FYNNEI, per germline. The CDR3 nucleotides are TGTGCCAGCAGTCTGACTAGCGGGAGTGGAGATACGCAGTATTTT. Translated: CASSLTSGSGDTQYF.

This clonotype came up once. The J gene is TRBJ2-1, the V gene TRBV18; D unresolved. The V end lost 0 bases, the J end lost 1 base, and 7 bases lay between the germline ends. CDR1 is KGHSH, CDR2 LQKENI, per germline. This CDR3 contains 15 residues. The CDR3 here is CASSPPVLSYNEQFF. The CDR3 region has the DNA TGTGCCAGCTCACCACCGGTCCTGTCCTACAATGAGCAGTTCTTC.

This clonotype was recorded many times. The chain combines TRBV7-8 with TRBJ2-5; TRBD2 agrees at 7 bases. In germline, CDR1 is SGHVS, CDR2 FQNEAQ. The CDR3 consists of 15 residues. After removal of 5 bases from V and 5 bases from J, the junction contained 11 bases not matched to a gene. The CDR3 DNA is TGTGCCAGCAGCCGACTAGTTGGGGGGGGTGAGACCCAGTACTTC. Translating gives CASSRLVGGGETQYF.

This clonotype was observed a handful of times. The chain joins TRBV10-3 to TRBJ2-6; D remains ambiguous. V was trimmed by 0 bases and J by 0 bases, leaving 3 bases between them. The CDR3 is 15 residues long. From germline, CDR1 is ENHRY and CDR2 SYGVKD. The CDR3 here is CAISESPSGANVLTF. In DNA form, the CDR3 reads TGTGCCATCAGTGAGTCTCCCTCTGGGGCCAACGTCCTGACTTTC.

In this sample, this clonotype turned up many times. V usage is TRBV20-1 and J usage is TRBJ2-7; D uncertain. V shed 3 bases and J shed 2 bases, with 8 bases lying between them. Germline V gives CDR1 DFQATT, CDR2 SNEGSKA (reference sequence). The CDR3 extends over 12 amino acids. In nucleotides, the CDR3 is TGCAGTGCTAGTTGGGGTCCCTACGAGCAGTACTTC. This encodes CSASWGPYEQYF.

This clonotype was seen many times. The chain links TRBV29-1 to TRBJ1-1, with TRBD1 identical over 7 bases. V lost 2 bases, J lost 3 bases, and 0 bases stayed unmatched. Germline CDR1 is SQVTM and CDR2 is ANQGSEA. This CDR3 spans 12 amino acids. CDR3: CSVETGDTEAFF. For the CDR3, the DNA is TGCAGCGTTGAAACAGGGGACACTGAAGCTTTCTTT. Combining the CDR3 with reference TRBV29-1 and TRBJ1-1 gives the whole variable domain SAVISQKPSRDICQRGTSLTIQCQVDSQVTMMFWYRQQPGQSLTLIATANQGSEATYESGFVIDKFPISRPNLTFSTLTVSNMSPEDSSIYLCSVETGDTEAFFGQGTRLTVV.

The sample holds many counts of this clonotype. The V gene is TRBV3-1, the J gene TRBJ2-5, with 10 nucleotides matching TRBD1. The J segment lost 5 bases and the V segment lost 1 base, leaving 7 bases of the junction unmatched. Germline V gene sequence: CDR1 LGHDT, CDR2 YNNKEL (reference sequence). This CDR3 has 16 amino acids. CDR3 in amino acids: CASSQAGTGVVETQYF. The CDR3 nucleotides read TGTGCCAGCAGCCAAGCCGGGACAGGGGTTGTGGAGACCCAGTACTTC.

The rearrangement uses TRBV12-3 or TRBV12-4 and TRBJ2-4, with TRBD2 matching 9 bases. V lost 1 base and J lost 4; bases outside the gene matches: 5. This CDR3 has 16 amino acids. CDR3 DNA sequence: TGTGCCAGCAGTTTAGTAGCGGGGGAGAATAAAAACATTCAGTACTTC. Translated, it gives CASSLVAGENKNIQYF.

Concerning this clonotype: A much bigger clone sits one base away, suggesting this may be a read error. The chain has TRBV6-5 and TRBJ1-5; 7 bases map to TRBD1. Germline loops: CDR1 MNHEY, CDR2 SVGAGI. V trimming: 2 bases; J trimming: 6 bases; junction bases outside the gene matches: 4. This CDR3 has 14 residues. The CDR3 DNA reads TGTGCCAGCAGTTACGTGGCAGGGGGTCAGCCCCAGCATTTT. Translated, it gives CASSYVAGGQPQHF.

The chain carries TRBV29-1 and TRBJ1-2; no clear D gene. The germline V and J ends were trimmed by 3 bases and 0 bases, with 17 bases remaining between them. CDR1 is SQVTM and CDR2 is ANQGSEA in the germline V gene. This CDR3 spans 16 amino acids. This chain's CDR3 is CSVDPGGSGTNYGYTF. DNA of the CDR3: TGCAGCGTTGACCCGGGCGGTTCCGGTACTAACTATGGCTACACCTTC.

In DNA, the CDR3 is TGTGCCATCACTTCGTTCCAGGGATCCTCTGGAAACACCATATATTTT. Encoded protein: CAITSFQGSSGNTIYF. The chain carries TRBV10-3 and TRBJ1-3, with a weak D call TRBD1 (5 bases). Trimming removed 7 bases at V and 0 bases at J, with 16 bases between. Germline values: CDR1 ENHRY, CDR2 SYGVKD. The CDR3 is 16 residues long.

This clonotype appeared many times. The chain couples TRBV28 to TRBJ2-7; D possibly corresponds to TRBD2 (6 bases). This CDR3 region has 17 residues. V was trimmed by 4 bases and J by 2 bases, leaving 21 bases between them. Germline V gene data show CDR1 as MDHEN and CDR2 as SYDVKM. The CDR3 bases are TGTGCCAGCAGTTCCAAAGGTGGGGGGAGACATCCCTACGAGCAGTACTTC. This codes for CASSSKGGGRHPYEQYF.

The gene calls are TRBV9 and TRBJ2-5; D not resolved. The V end was cut by 4 bases, the J end by 7 bases, with 20 bases between. The V gene's germline CDR1 is SGDLS and CDR2 YYNGEE. The CDR3 length is 15 residues. The CDR3 DNA sequence: TGTGCCAGCAGCCCGACCTCAACTACCTCCCCGACCCAGTACTTC. It encodes CASSPTSTTSPTQYF.

V and J are TRBV2 and TRBJ2-7; 10 bases line up with TRBD1. The V gene's germline CDR1 is SNHLY and CDR2 FYNNEI. The CDR3 is 15 amino acids. J lost 6 bases, V lost 6 bases, and 11 bases had no gene match. The CDR3 bases are TGTGCCAGCAGCTCCGGGACAGGGGATCGCGGCGAGCAGTACTTC. It specifies CASSSGTGDRGEQYF.

With regard to this clonotype: One end of the junction is discordant with germline, which a read error may explain. The chain carries TRBV27 and TRBJ2-5, with 9 bases aligning to TRBD1. In germline, CDR1 is MNHEY, CDR2 SMNVEV (reference sequence). The CDR3 is made up of 15 amino acids. CDR3 sequence: CTSSLGQGNRETQYF. Written as DNA, the CDR3 is TGTACCAGCAGCCTGGGACAGGGAAACCGAGAGACCCAGTACTTC.

This clonotype was seen ten or more times. The chain links TRBV7-2 to TRBJ1-2, with D possibly matching TRBD1 (6 bases). V was cut by 1 base and J by 7 bases, with 10 bases left in between. The CDR3 is made up of 13 amino acids. The V gene's germline CDR1 is SGHTA and CDR2 FQGNSA. The CDR3 here is CASSLDREFGYTF. CDR3 DNA: TGTGCCAGCAGCTTAGACAGGGAGTTTGGCTACACCTTC.

This clonotype was counted only a few times. The chain has TRBV20-1 and TRBJ1-2; TRBD1 agrees at 10 bases. The CDR3 consists of 14 residues. V was pared by 0 bases and J by 8 bases, with 6 bases of the junction left unmatched. Germline V gene sequence: CDR1 DFQATT, CDR2 SNEGSKA (reference sequence). DNA for the CDR3: TGCAGTGCTAGAGATCACGGGACAGGGGAAGGCTACACCTTC. Residues: CSARDHGTGEGYTF.